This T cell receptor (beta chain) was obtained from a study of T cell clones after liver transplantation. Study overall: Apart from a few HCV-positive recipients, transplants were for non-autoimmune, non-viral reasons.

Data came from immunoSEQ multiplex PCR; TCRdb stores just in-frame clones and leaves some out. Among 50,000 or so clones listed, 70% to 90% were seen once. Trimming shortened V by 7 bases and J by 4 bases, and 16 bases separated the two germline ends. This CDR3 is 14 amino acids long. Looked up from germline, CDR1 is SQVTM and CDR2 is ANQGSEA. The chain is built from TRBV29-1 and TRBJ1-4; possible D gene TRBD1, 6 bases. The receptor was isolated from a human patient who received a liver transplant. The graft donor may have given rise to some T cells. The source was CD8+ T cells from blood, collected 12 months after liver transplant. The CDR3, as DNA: TGCAGCGGATACCTACAGGGCCTTAATGAAAAACTGTTTTTT. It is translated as CSGYLQGLNEKLFF.